Listed here are 29 T cell receptor beta chains from one sample, sequenced in a study of blood T cell repertoires in COVID-19. Clones were sequenced by immunoSEQ multiplex PCR, and TCRdb holds only the in-frame ones, with some missing. The data hold about 120,000 clones, with 55% to 75% observed a single time. The material sequenced was peripheral blood. The receptors here all came from a human donor with acute or convalescent COVID-19. The donor label of this sample is uncertain.

V gene TRBV19 combines with J gene TRBJ1-1; no definite D call. V lost 5 bases and J 0 bases, leaving 13 bases between the germline ends. The germline gives CDR1 LNHDA, CDR2 SQIVND (reference sequence). The CDR3 is made up of 15 amino acids. The CDR3 DNA follows: TGTGCCAGTAGTCGGCCGGGAAGGATGAACACTGAAGCTTTCTTT. Its translation: CASSRPGRMNTEAFF. Complete variable domain (other parts from reference TRBV19 and TRBJ1-1): DGGITQSPKYLFRKEGQNVTLSCEQNLNHDAMYWYRQDPGQGLRLIYYSQIVNDFQKGDIAEGYSVSREKKESFPLTVTSAQKNPTAFYLCASSRPGRMNTEAFFGQGTRLTVV.

The chain links TRBV7-2 to TRBJ1-6, with D perhaps matching TRBD1 (6 bases). The germline gives CDR1 SGHTA, CDR2 FQGNSA. This CDR3 comprises 15 residues. The V gene lost 7 bases and the J gene lost 7 bases, with 17 bases spanning the gap. The CDR3 reads CASTDVGGLNSPLHF. CDR3 bases: TGTGCCAGCACCGACGTGGGGGGGCTCAATTCACCCCTCCACTTT.

CDR3 in amino acids: CSVETGSGEKLFF. DNA for the CDR3: TGCAGCGTTGAAACAGGGTCTGGTGAAAAACTGTTTTTT. The gene calls are TRBV29-1 and TRBJ1-4; possible D gene TRBD1, 6 bases. The CDR3 is made up of 13 amino acids. V shed 2 bases and J shed 7 bases, with 11 bases lying between them. The germline gives CDR1 SQVTM, CDR2 ANQGSEA.

The gene calls are TRBV12-5 and TRBJ2-3; TRBD1 agrees at 7 bases. CDR1 and CDR2 from the germline V gene are LGHNT and FRNRAP. The CDR3 is made up of 17 amino acids. After removal of 1 base from V and 2 bases from J, the junction contained 9 bases not matched to a gene. DNA of the CDR3: TGTGCTAGTGGTTTGGATTATGCCGGGACAGACACAGATACGCAGTATTTT. Amino acids: CASGLDYAGTDTDTQYF.

This clone was observed a handful of times. The J gene is TRBJ1-1, the V gene TRBV30; TRBD1 is a possible D gene (5 bases). The CDR3 loop spans 12 amino acids. The ends were cut back, 3 bases at V and 6 bases at J, with 11 bases in the middle. CDR1 and CDR2 from the germline V gene are GTSNPN and SVGIG (reference sequence). CDR3 sequence: CAWRLREAEAFF. For the CDR3, the DNA is TGTGCCTGGAGGCTCAGGGAAGCTGAAGCTTTCTTT.

The chain recombines TRBV7-3 with TRBJ2-7; 9 nucleotides agree with TRBD2. The germline V gene encodes CDR1 SGHTA and CDR2 FQGTGA. The CDR3 is 13 residues long. V gave up 6 bases and J gave up 3 bases; unmatched junction bases: 3. Here the CDR3 reads CASSLAGSYEQYF. The CDR3 DNA is TGTGCCAGCAGTCTAGCGGGGAGCTACGAGCAGTACTTC. The whole variable domain, remainder taken from reference TRBV7-3 and TRBJ2-7, is GAGVSQTPSNKVTEKGKYVELRCDPISGHTALYWYRQSLGQGPEFLIYFQGTGAADDSGLPNDRFFAVRPEGSVSTLKIQRTERGDSAVYLCASSLAGSYEQYFGPGTRLTVT.

The V and J genes are TRBV11-2 and TRBJ1-4; maybe TRBD1 (6 bases). V was clipped by 1 base and J by 4 bases, with 13 bases between them. This CDR3 contains 16 residues. Germline loops: CDR1 SGHAT, CDR2 FQNNGV. The DNA for the CDR3 is TGTGCCAGCAGCTTAGGGTGGACAGAGTATAATGAAAAACTGTTTTTT. This codes for CASSLGWTEYNEKLFF.

The genes are TRBV18 and TRBJ2-2; TRBD1 matches 11 bases. The V and J ends lost 5 bases and 1 base, in that order; junction bases with no gene match: 6. CDR3 size: 17 residues. Per the germline V gene, CDR1 is KGHSH and CDR2 is LQKENI. Here the CDR3 reads CASSARTGGENTGELFF. The CDR3 DNA reads as TGTGCCAGCTCAGCGAGGACAGGGGGCGAGAACACCGGGGAGCTGTTTTTT. Filled out from reference TRBV18 and TRBJ2-2, the complete variable domain reads NAGVMQNPRHLVRRRGQEARLRCSPMKGHSHVYWYRQLPEEGLKFMVYLQKENIIDESGMPKERFSAEFPKEGPSILRIQQVVRGDSAAYFCASSARTGGENTGELFFGEGSRLTVL.

The chain has TRBV28 and TRBJ2-2; weak D call: TRBD1 (5 bases). This CDR3 is 15 amino acids long. V lost 6 bases to trimming and J lost 6 bases, with 17 bases between them. Per germline, CDR1 MDHEN and CDR2 SYDVKM. This CDR3 reads CASRAQEIWSGELFF. CDR3 nucleotides: TGTGCCAGCAGGGCACAGGAGATTTGGTCCGGGGAGCTGTTTTTT.

The sample holds a few counts of this clone. The chain couples TRBV7-6 to TRBJ2-1; D uncertain. The CDR3 contains 15 residues. CDR1 and CDR2 (germline): SGHVS, FNYEAQ. V was pared by 0 bases and J by 0 bases, with 6 bases between. CDR3 coding DNA: TGTGCCAGCAGCTTAGCGTTTAGCTCCTACAATGAGCAGTTCTTC. Translation: CASSLAFSSYNEQFF. Full variable domain (outside the CDR3, taken from reference TRBV7-6 and TRBJ2-1): GAGVSQSPRYKVTKRGQDVALRCDPISGHVSLYWYRQALGQGPEFLTYFNYEAQQDKSGLPNDRFSAERPEGSISTLTIQRTEQRDSAMYRCASSLAFSSYNEQFFGPGTRLTVL.

The chain has TRBV7-2 and TRBJ1-2; 9 bases are a match to TRBD1. J gave up 0 bases and V 4 bases, and 3 bases lay outside the gene matches. This CDR3 comprises 15 residues. Looked up from germline, CDR1 is SGHTA and CDR2 is FQGNSA. The CDR3 nucleotides read TGTGCCAGCAGCTCGGGACAGGGAGCTAACTATGGCTACACCTTC. Translating gives CASSSGQGANYGYTF. The full variable domain, with the rest looked up from reference TRBV7-2 and TRBJ1-2, is GAGVSQSPSNKVTEKGKDVELRCDPISGHTALYWYRQSLGQGLEFLIYFQGNSAPDKSGLPSDRFSAERTGGSVSTLTIQRTQQEDSAVYLCASSSGQGANYGYTFGSGTRLTVV.

CDR3: CASSTGQVNYGYTF. The CDR3 DNA sequence: TGTGCCAGCAGTACGGGACAGGTTAACTATGGCTACACCTTC. V and J are TRBV28 and TRBJ1-2; 8 bases line up with TRBD1. The length of the CDR3 is 14 residues. Germline CDR1 MDHEN, CDR2 SYDVKM. V gave up 5 bases and J gave up 1 base; unmatched junction bases: 3.

The rearrangement joins TRBV2 to TRBJ1-3; D is undetermined. With 3 bases removed from V and 3 bases from J, the gap between germline ends came to 9 bases. Per germline, CDR1 SNHLY and CDR2 FYNNEI. The CDR3 runs 14 residues. The DNA for the CDR3 is TGTGCCAGCAGTGAGGAGATCCTTGGAAACACCATATATTTT. Protein sequence: CASSEEILGNTIYF. The full variable domain, its missing parts supplied by reference TRBV2 and TRBJ1-3, is EPEVTQTPSHQVTQMGQEVILRCVPISNHLYFYWYRQILGQKVEFLVSFYNNEISEKSEIFDDQFSVERPDGSNFTLKIRSTKLEDSAMYFCASSEEILGNTIYFGEGSWLTVV.

The chain is built from TRBV6-5 and TRBJ2-7, with D perhaps matching TRBD2 (5 bases). Trimming removed 8 bases from V and 5 bases from J, with 22 bases in between. The CDR3 length is 15 residues. Per the germline V gene, CDR1 is MNHEY and CDR2 is SVGAGI. This CDR3 is CASRPPGYREDEQYV. CDR3 sequence (DNA): TGTGCCAGCCGCCCCCCGGGATACCGTGAAGACGAGCAGTACGTC.

This chain links TRBV7-9 with TRBJ2-2, with a possible D match to TRBD1 (6 bases). From germline, CDR1 is SEHNR and CDR2 FQNEAQ (reference sequence). The CDR3 sequence is 18 residues long. V dropped 5 bases and J dropped 3 bases, with 22 bases sitting between them. The CDR3: CASSPGALDRRDTGELFF. Here the CDR3 DNA reads TGTGCCAGCAGCCCAGGGGCCCTGGACAGACGAGACACCGGGGAGCTGTTTTTT.

V is TRBV30 and J is TRBJ1-6; a weak D match, TRBD1 (5 bases). This CDR3 region has 13 residues. V was trimmed by 4 bases and J by 6 bases, leaving 10 bases between them. Per germline, CDR1 GTSNPN and CDR2 SVGIG (reference sequence). Written as DNA, the CDR3 is TGTGCCTGGACCGGGGGTAGTAATTCACCCCTCCACTTT. Translating it yields CAWTGGSNSPLHF.

This clone appeared a few times. J is TRBJ1-6 and V is TRBV30; D uncertain. CDR3 length equals 19 residues. The V gene's germline CDR1 is GTSNPN and CDR2 SVGIG (reference sequence). With 3 bases removed from V and 1 base from J, the gap between germline ends came to 22 bases. CDR3 DNA sequence: TGTGCCTGGAGCCTTACTACCCGAAAGTTCGCGTCCTATAATTCACCCCTCCACTTT. As protein: CAWSLTTRKFASYNSPLHF.

This rearrangement joins TRBV4-1 to TRBJ1-5, with D perhaps matching TRBD1 (5 bases). V lost 1 base and J 7 bases, leaving 8 bases between the germline ends. The CDR3 totals 13 residues. The V gene's germline CDR1 is MGHRA and CDR2 YSYEKL. This CDR3 reads CASSQVEGQPQHF. The CDR3 bases are TGCGCCAGCAGCCAAGTGGAGGGGCAGCCCCAGCATTTT.

The chain is built from TRBV2 and TRBJ1-1; 9 nucleotides agree with TRBD1. V lost 6 bases, J lost 7 bases, and 9 bases stayed unmatched. This CDR3 region has 14 residues. The germline CDR1 and CDR2 sequences are SNHLY and FYNNEI. CDR3 nucleotides: TGTGCCAGCAGCCTTCTGGACAGGGGAGGTGAAGCTTTCTTT. As protein: CASSLLDRGGEAFF.

This rearrangement joins TRBV5-1 to TRBJ2-3; D is uncertain. Germline V gene lookup returns CDR1 SGHRS and CDR2 YFSETQ. V was trimmed by 0 bases and J by 0 bases, leaving 5 bases between them. The CDR3 is made up of 14 amino acids. The CDR3 nucleotides read TGCGCCAGCAGCTTGGATGTAAGCACAGATACGCAGTATTTT. This encodes CASSLDVSTDTQYF.

The count of this clone is one. The V gene is TRBV10-1, the J gene TRBJ2-7, with 9 bases lining up with TRBD1. Per the germline V gene, CDR1 is WNHNN and CDR2 is SYGVQD (reference sequence). This CDR3 contains 19 residues. The ends lost 6 bases at V and 5 bases at J; junction bases unmatched: 23. The CDR3 spells CASRDVRAPRRTGADEQYF. The CDR3 bases are TGCGCCAGCAGGGACGTTCGGGCCCCCAGAAGGACAGGGGCTGACGAGCAGTACTTC.

This clone was picked up one time. The chain couples TRBV18 to TRBJ2-5, with D perhaps matching TRBD1 or TRBD2 (5 bases each). Germline assignment: CDR1 KGHSH and CDR2 LQKENI. The CDR3 contains 13 residues. Between the trimmed V and J ends, which lost 8 bases and 1 base, there was a span of 11 bases. CDR3 bases: TGTGCCAGCGCACAGGAGGCCCAAGAGACCCAGTACTTC. Translated: CASAQEAQETQYF.

The chain links TRBV30 to TRBJ1-6; possible D gene TRBD1, 5 bases. The germline CDR1 and CDR2 sequences are GTSNPN and SVGIG (reference sequence). Trimming took off 0 bases at V and 9 bases at J, with 15 bases between the two ends. The CDR3 runs 15 residues. The CDR3: CAWSVRGNGLSPLHF. Here the CDR3 DNA reads TGTGCCTGGAGTGTACGGGGGAACGGTCTTTCACCCCTCCACTTT.

The CDR3 coding sequence is TGTGCCAGCAGCTTAAGGGGGGGACTAGCTGTCACCGGGGAGCTGTTTTTT. Translation: CASSLRGGLAVTGELFF. The chain is built from TRBV11-2 and TRBJ2-2, with 9 bases lining up with TRBD2. Trimming at V came to 2 bases and at J to 4 bases, leaving 8 bases not matched to a gene. The germline gives CDR1 SGHAT, CDR2 FQNNGV. The CDR3 is 17 residues long.

Only a few counts were recorded for this clone. This chain connects TRBV1 to TRBJ2-7; TRBD2, the table's D call, lacks a check against the DNA. TRBV1 is designated a pseudogene. This CDR3 is built from 18 residues. The CDR3 DNA reads as TGCACCAGCAGCCAAGTCCCCCGCACTAGCGGGGAGTCCTACGAGCAGTACGTC. Translating gives CTSSQVPRTSGESYEQYV.

This clone appeared a single time. A junction end diverges from the germline sequence, so it may reflect a read error. In DNA form, the CDR3 reads TGCCCCAGCAGCCCACTCCCCCCAGGGGGCGCTTGGACCGGGGAGCTGTTTTTT. It translates to CPSSPLPPGGAWTGELFF. The rearrangement links TRBV4-1 to TRBJ2-2; 8 positions agree with TRBD1. The CDR3 runs 18 residues. Looked up from germline, CDR1 is MGHRA and CDR2 is YSYEKL.

The chain employs TRBV5-6 and TRBJ2-2; 9 bases line up with TRBD2. The CDR3 extends over 16 amino acids. V shed 4 bases and J 4 bases; nucleotides not matched to a gene: 8. Per the germline V gene, CDR1 is SGHDT and CDR2 is YYEEEE. In DNA, the CDR3 is TGTGCCAGCAGCGTGCCACGGACTAGCGTCACCGGGGAGCTGTTTTTT. It codes for CASSVPRTSVTGELFF.

The V call is TRBV7-6, the J call TRBJ2-3; 8 bases are shared with TRBD1. CDR1 SGHVS and CDR2 FNYEAQ come from the germline V gene. The CDR3 is made up of 17 amino acids. The V segment lost 5 bases and the J segment 1 base; nucleotides outside the gene matches: 11. This CDR3 reads CASSPRQGKRGTDTQYF. The CDR3, as DNA: TGTGCCAGCAGCCCTAGACAGGGGAAGCGTGGCACAGATACGCAGTATTTT.

The chain employs TRBV18 and TRBJ2-7; perhaps TRBD2 as D (5 bases). The CDR3 covers 13 residues. Trimming removed 5 bases at V and 2 bases at J, with 10 bases between. Per germline, CDR1 KGHSH and CDR2 LQKENI. The CDR3 DNA follows: TGTGCCAGCTCATTTTCGGGGACCTACGAGCAGTACGTC. Residues: CASSFSGTYEQYV.